The text below deals with one T cell receptor beta chain. Its recognized antigen is unknown. Nothing much larger sits one base from this clone, and base qualities are not available. Genomic DNA was extracted from sorted cells for sequencing of the TCRbeta CDR3 region. The immunoSEQ Assay was used to sequence the TCRbeta CDR3 regions. The source is immuneACCESS, and TCRdb retained only in-frame sequences with V and J called. Part of the clones is not carried over; for the studies checked, unresolved V genes explain less than half of this, and the remainder is unexplained. The sample yields about 59,000 clones; roughly 84% were counted once. About 2.1% of the sample is held by the ten biggest clonotypes. The trial excluded patients who had a history of autoimmune disease or who were on systemic immunosuppression. In every dose cohort, peripheral blood was drawn for TCR sequencing at baseline, cycle 4 day 1, and cycle 7 day 1. The samples were taken from a phase I, first-in-human, multicenter, open-label dose-escalation trial of ivuxolimab. Adults with locally advanced or metastatic head and neck squamous cell, hepatocellular, melanoma or renal cell carcinoma were enrolled in the trial. CD4+ and CD8+ T cells were sorted separately from peripheral blood before TCR sequencing.

This record comes from a study of OX40 agonist ivuxolimab in advanced cancers. Notes on the research overall: Ivuxolimab, which targeted the costimulatory receptor OX40 (CD134), was an agonistic, fully human IgG2 monoclonal antibody. Intravenous ivuxolimab was administered to patients every 2 weeks at six dose levels: 0.01, 0.1, 0.3, 1.5, 3 and 10 mg/kg. Among the approximately 54 dose-escalation patients, some 20 had hepatocellular carcinoma, roughly 15 melanoma, 9 renal cell carcinoma and 9 head and neck cancer. The dose-escalation cohort was about 83% male with a mean age of approximately 59 years, ranging from roughly 23 to 90. Patients were allowed to have had prior anti-PD-1, anti-PD-L1 or anti-CTLA-4 therapy, and around 43% of the dose-escalation patients had been treated with checkpoint inhibitors. Partial responses occurred in three dose-escalation patients, of whom one had hepatocellular carcinoma and two had cutaneous melanoma. The purpose of peripheral TCRbeta sequencing was to test whether ivuxolimab changed TCR sequence diversity and led to clonal T-cell expansion. The monotherapy dose-escalation portion (N of about 50 patients) of the phase I ivuxolimab trial is reported in the paper. The research as a whole found: Low levels of normalized T-cell clonal expansion were also shown by some nonresponding patients. In partial responders in the 0.1-3.0 mg/kg groups, normalized peripheral clonal expansion was found to be among the lowest, especially among CD8+ T cells. Antigen specificity was not determined for the clonally expanded peripheral T cells. At doses of 0.1 to 3.0 mg/kg, clonal expansion of both CD4+ and CD8+ blood T cells was observed from baseline to week 6. After ivuxolimab, expanded clones were on average more numerous among CD8+ T cells than among CD4+ T cells.

The sequence was collected from an adult with an advanced solid tumor such as melanoma, head and neck, liver or kidney cancer. The sample in question was CD4+ or CD8+ T cells sorted from blood, obtained in a trial of the OX40 agonist ivuxolimab.

The DNA sequence reads TGTGCCAGCAGTTTTGGTTACACTGAAGCTTTCTTT. It translates to CASSFGYTEAFF. The rearrangement joined TRBV28 to TRBJ1-1; no D gene can be assigned with confidence. The CDR3 numbers 12 residues from cysteine through phenylalanine. The read is trimmed to its CDR3 DNA, 36 bases read in frame from base 1. The germline V gene specifies MDHEN as CDR1 and SYDVKM as CDR2. Deletion took 3 bases off V and 3 bases off J, with a span of 5 bases between the germline ends.